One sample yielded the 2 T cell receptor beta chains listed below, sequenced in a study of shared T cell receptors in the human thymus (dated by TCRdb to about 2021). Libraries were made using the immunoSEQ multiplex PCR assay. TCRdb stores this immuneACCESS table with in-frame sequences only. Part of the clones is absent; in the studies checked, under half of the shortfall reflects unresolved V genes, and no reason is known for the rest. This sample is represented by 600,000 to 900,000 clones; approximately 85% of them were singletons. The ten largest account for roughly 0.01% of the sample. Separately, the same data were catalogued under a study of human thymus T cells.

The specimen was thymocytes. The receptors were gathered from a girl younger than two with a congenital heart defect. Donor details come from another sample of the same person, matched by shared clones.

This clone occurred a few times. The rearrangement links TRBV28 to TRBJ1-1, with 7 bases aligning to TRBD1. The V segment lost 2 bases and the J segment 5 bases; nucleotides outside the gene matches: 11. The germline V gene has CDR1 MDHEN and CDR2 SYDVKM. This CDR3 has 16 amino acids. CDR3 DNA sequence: TGTGCCAGCAGTTTACTTGTGGACAGGAGGGGGACTGAAGCTTTCTTT. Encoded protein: CASSLLVDRRGTEAFF.

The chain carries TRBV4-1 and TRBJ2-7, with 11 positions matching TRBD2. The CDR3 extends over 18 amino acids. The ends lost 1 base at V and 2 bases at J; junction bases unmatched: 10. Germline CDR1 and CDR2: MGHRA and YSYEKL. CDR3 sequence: CASSQVFDLAGGTYEQYF. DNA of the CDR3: TGCGCCAGCAGCCAAGTCTTCGATCTAGCGGGGGGTACCTACGAGCAGTACTTC.